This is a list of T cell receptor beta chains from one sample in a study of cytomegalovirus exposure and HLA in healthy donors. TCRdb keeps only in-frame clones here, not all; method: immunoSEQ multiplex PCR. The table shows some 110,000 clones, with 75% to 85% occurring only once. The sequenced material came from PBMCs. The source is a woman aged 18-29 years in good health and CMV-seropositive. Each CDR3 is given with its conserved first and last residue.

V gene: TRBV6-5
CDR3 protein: CASSYTSGRKEQYF

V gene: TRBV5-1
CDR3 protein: CASSLDRGAAAETQYF

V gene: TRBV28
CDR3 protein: CASSFRQMSSYEQYF

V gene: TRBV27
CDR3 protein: CASSLKAIAGDEQYF

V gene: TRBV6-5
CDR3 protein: CASSAEYGTQYF

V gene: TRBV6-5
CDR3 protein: CASSEHGAFF

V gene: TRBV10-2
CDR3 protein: CASSESRELIYGYTF

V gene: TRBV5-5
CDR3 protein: CASSLRLPGQSPYEQYF

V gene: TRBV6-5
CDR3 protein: CASSPRGSSGNTIYF

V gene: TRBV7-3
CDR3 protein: CASSLMGGGDYGYTF

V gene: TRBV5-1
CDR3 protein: CASSLYTTTNEKLFF

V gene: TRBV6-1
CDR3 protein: CASSELGHKNEKLFF

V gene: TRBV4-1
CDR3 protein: CASSPQTGAYLSYEQYF

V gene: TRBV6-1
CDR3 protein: CASSGGRLQETQYF

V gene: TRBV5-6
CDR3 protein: CASSRDRMTTKNIQYF

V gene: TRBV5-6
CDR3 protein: CASSLMDRSTDTQYF

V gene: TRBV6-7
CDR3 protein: CASSYLGADGYTF